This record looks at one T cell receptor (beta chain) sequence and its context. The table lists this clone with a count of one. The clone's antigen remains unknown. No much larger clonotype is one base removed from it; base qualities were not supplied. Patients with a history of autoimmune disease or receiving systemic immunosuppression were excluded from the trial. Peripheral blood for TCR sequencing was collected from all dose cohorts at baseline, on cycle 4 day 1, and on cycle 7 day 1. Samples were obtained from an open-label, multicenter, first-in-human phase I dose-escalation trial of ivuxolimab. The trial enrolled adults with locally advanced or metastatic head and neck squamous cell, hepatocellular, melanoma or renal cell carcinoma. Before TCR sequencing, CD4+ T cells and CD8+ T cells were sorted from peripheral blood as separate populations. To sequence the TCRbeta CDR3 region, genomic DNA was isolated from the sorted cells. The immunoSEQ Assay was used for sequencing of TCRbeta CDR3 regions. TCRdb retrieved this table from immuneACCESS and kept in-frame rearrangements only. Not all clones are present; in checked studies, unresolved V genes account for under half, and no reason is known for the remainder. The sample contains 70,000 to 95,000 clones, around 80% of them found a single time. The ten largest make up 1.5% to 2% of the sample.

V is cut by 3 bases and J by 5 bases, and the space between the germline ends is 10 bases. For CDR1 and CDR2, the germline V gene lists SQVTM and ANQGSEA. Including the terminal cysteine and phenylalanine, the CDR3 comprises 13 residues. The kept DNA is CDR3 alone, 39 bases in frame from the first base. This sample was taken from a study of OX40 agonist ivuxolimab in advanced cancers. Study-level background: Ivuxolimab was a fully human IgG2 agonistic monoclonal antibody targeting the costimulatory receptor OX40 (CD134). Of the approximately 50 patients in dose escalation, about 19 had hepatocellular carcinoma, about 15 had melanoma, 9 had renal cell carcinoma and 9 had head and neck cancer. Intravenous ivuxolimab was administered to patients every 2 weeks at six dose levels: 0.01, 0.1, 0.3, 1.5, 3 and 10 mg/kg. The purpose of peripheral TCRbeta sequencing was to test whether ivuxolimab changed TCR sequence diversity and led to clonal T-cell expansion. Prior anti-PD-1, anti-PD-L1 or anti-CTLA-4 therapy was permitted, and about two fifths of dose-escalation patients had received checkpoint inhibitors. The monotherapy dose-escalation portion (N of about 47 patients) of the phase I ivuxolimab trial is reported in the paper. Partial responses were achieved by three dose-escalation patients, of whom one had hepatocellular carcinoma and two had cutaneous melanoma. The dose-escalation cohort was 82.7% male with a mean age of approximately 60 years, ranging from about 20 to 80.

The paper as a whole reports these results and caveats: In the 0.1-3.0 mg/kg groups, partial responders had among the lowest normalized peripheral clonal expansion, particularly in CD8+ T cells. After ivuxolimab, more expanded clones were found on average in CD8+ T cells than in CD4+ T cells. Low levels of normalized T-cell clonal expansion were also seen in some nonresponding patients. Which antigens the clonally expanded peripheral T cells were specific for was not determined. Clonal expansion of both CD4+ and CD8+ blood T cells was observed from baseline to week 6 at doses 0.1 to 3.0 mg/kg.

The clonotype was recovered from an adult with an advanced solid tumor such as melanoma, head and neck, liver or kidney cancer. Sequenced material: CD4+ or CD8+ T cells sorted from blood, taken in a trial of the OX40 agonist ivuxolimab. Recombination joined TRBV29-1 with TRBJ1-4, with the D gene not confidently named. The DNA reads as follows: TGCAGCGTTGACGACAAAAGGAATGAAAAACTGTTTTTT. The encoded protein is CSVDDKRNEKLFF.